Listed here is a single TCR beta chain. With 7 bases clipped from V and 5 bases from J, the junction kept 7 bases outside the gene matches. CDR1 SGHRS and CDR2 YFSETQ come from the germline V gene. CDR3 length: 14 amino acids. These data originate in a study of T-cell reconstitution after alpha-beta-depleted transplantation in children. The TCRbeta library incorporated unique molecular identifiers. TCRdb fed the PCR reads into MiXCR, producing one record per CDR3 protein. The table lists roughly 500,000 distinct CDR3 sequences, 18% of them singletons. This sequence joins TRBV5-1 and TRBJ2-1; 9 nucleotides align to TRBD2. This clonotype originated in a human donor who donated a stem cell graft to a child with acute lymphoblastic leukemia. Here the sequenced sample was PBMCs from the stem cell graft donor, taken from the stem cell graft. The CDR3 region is CASGLAGIDNEQFF. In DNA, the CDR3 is TGCGCCAGCGGCCTAGCGGGAATCGACAATGAGCAGTTCTTC.